The T cell receptor beta chain under discussion was sequenced for a study of T cells in tumors after PD-1 blockade. Study context: Treatment was either pembrolizumab 200 mg every 3 weeks or cemiplimab 350 mg every 2 weeks. Daily vismodegib 150 mg continued in a subset of anti-PD-1-treated patients. Peripheral blood samples averaged 36,536 unique clonotypes and about 120,000 templates.

Points from the study as a whole: Peripheral recruitment is suggested, as some novel exhausted tumor clones were in pre-treatment blood.

Sequencing used immunoSEQ multiplex PCR; TCRdb keeps in-frame clones, though not all of them. Among about 33,000 clones listed, around 80% were seen once. By sample fraction, this clone is medium-sized (0.01 to 0.1%). Its matching antigen is unknown. The CDR3 runs to 11 residues. From germline, CDR1 is MDHEN and CDR2 SYDVKM. The V and J ends lost 11 bases and 4 bases respectively, with 11 bases between them. The sample here was PBMCs, taken before anti-PD-1 treatment. The J gene is TRBJ1-1, the V gene TRBV28; tentatively, D is TRBD1 (5 bases). This receptor was obtained from a human donor with basal cell carcinoma. The CDR3, as DNA: TGTGCCGGATGGGGGGGCACTGAAGCTTTCTTT. It specifies CAGWGGTEAFF.